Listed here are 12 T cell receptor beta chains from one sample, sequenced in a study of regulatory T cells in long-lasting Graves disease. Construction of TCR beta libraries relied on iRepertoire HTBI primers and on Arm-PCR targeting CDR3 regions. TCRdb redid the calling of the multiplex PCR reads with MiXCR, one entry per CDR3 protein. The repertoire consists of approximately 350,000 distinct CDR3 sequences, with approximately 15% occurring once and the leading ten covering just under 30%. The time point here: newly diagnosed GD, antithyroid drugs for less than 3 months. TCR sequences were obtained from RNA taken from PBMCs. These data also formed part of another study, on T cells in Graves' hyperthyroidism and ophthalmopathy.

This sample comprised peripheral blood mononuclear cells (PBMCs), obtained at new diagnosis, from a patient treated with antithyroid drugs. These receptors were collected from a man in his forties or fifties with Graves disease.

CDR3 amino acids: CASSRTGDRGYTF. The CDR3 DNA reads TGTGCCAGCAGTAGGACAGGGGATCGTGGCTACACCTTC. The genes are TRBV2 and TRBJ1-2; 9 nucleotides line up with TRBD1. The V segment lost 5 bases and the J segment 7 bases; nucleotides outside the gene matches: 5. Germline V gene sequence: CDR1 SNHLY, CDR2 FYNNEI. The CDR3 has 13 residues.

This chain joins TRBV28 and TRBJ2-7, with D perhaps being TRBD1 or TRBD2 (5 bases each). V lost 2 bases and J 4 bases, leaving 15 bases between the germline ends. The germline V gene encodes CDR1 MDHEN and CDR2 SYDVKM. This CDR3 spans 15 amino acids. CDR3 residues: CASSLPGGGAYEQYF. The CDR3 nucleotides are TGTGCCAGCAGTTTACCGGGTGGGGGAGCTTACGAGCAGTACTTC.

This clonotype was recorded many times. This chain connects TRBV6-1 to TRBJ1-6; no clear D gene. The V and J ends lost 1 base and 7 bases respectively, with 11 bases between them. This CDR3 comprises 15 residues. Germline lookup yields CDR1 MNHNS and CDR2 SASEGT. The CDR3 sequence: CASSEGVRTNSPLHF. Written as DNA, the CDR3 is TGTGCCAGCAGTGAAGGGGTCAGGACCAATTCACCCCTCCACTTT.

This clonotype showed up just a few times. CDR3 amino acids: CASSQENSGGAYEQYF. The CDR3 nucleotides are TGCGCCAGCAGCCAAGAGAACAGCGGGGGGGCCTACGAGCAGTACTTC. The chain employs TRBV4-1 and TRBJ2-7; 10 bases are a match to TRBD2. Germline loops: CDR1 MGHRA, CDR2 YSYEKL. The V and J ends lost 0 bases and 2 bases, in that order; junction bases with no gene match: 4. The CDR3 runs 16 residues.

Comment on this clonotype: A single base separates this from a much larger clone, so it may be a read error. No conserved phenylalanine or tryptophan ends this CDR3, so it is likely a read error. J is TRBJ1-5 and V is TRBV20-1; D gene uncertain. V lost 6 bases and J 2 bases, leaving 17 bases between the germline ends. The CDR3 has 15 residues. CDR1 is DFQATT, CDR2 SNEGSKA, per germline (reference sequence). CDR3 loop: CSATFLGYRNQPQHS. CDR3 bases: TGCAGTGCGACATTTTTGGGATATCGCAATCAGCCCCAGCATTCT.

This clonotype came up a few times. The CDR3 DNA reads as TGTGCCAGCAGCATAAATCAGCCCCAGCATTTT. It yields the protein CASSINQPQHF. The chain is built from TRBV5-8 and TRBJ1-5, with D unresolved. The V end lost 4 bases, the J end lost 4 bases, and 3 bases lay between the germline ends. The CDR3 extends over 11 amino acids. The germline V gene encodes CDR1 SGHTS and CDR2 YDEGEE.

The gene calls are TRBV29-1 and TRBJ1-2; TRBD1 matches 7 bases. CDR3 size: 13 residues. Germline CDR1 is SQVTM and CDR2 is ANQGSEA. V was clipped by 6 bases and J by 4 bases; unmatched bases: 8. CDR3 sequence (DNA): TGCAGCGTAAACCGGGACAGTACCTATGGCTACACCTTC. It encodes CSVNRDSTYGYTF.

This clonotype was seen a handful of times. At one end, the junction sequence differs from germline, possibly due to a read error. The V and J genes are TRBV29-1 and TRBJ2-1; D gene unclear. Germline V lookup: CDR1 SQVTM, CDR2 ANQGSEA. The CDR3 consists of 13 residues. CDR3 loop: CGVEESSYNEQFF. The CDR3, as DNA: TGCGGCGTTGAAGAGAGCTCCTACAATGAGCAGTTCTTC.

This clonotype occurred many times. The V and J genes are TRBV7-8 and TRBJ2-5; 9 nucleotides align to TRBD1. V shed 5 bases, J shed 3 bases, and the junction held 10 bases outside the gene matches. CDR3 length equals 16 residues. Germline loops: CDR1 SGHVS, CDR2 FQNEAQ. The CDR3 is CASSPTSRTGEETQYF. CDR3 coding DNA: TGTGCCAGCAGCCCGACCAGCCGGACAGGGGAAGAGACCCAGTACTTC.

CDR3 amino acids: CASSTTRGFSYEQYF. The CDR3 nucleotides are TGCGCCAGCAGCACGACCAGGGGCTTCTCCTACGAGCAGTACTTC. The rearrangement links TRBV5-1 to TRBJ2-7, with D possibly TRBD1 on 6 matching bases. The CDR3 length is 15 residues. The germline V gene encodes CDR1 SGHRS and CDR2 YFSETQ. Trimming cost V 4 bases and J 0 bases, with 14 bases left between them.

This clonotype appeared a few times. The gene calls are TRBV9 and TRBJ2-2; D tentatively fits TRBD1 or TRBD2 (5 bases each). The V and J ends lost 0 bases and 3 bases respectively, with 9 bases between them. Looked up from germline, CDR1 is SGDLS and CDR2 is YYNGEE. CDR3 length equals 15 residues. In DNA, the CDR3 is TGTGCCAGCAGCGTAGAAGGGACCGACACCGGGGAGCTGTTTTTT. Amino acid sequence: CASSVEGTDTGELFF.

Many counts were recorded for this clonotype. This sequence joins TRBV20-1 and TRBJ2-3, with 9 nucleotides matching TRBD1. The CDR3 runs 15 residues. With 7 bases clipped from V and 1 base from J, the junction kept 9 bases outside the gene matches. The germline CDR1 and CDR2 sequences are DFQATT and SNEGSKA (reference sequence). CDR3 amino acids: CSVRGQGSGTDTQYF. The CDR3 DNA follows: TGCAGTGTTCGCGGACAGGGGTCGGGCACAGATACGCAGTATTTT.